This entry lists 17 T cell receptor beta chains sequenced from one sample in a study of blood T cell repertoires in COVID-19. Clones were sequenced by immunoSEQ multiplex PCR, and TCRdb holds only the in-frame ones, with some missing. The sample contains about 250,000 clones, roughly 81% of which appear only once. Sequenced: PBMCs or T cells enriched from blood (not recorded which). The receptors were gathered from a woman aged 45-65 years who had been exposed to COVID-19.

The rearrangement uses TRBV10-3 and TRBJ2-7, with a weak D call TRBD2 (5 bases). CDR1 and CDR2 (germline): ENHRY, SYGVKD. This CDR3 region has 14 residues. The ends were cut back, 0 bases at V and 3 bases at J, with 9 bases in the middle. CDR3: CAISESGRGYEQYF. DNA for the CDR3: TGTGCCATCAGTGAGTCGGGGAGAGGCTACGAGCAGTACTTC.

The chain uses TRBV27 and TRBJ2-1, with D possibly being TRBD2 (5 bases). The CDR3 sequence is 14 residues long. Germline lookup yields CDR1 MNHEY and CDR2 SMNVEV (reference sequence). The V end was cut by 3 bases, the J end by 10 bases, with 16 bases between. CDR3 bases: TGTGCCAGCAGTTTCCTCGGGTTCGGGGAGGAGCAGTTCTTC. Translation gives CASSFLGFGEEQFF.

This clone was found once. The V call is TRBV5-4, the J call TRBJ2-7, with D possibly TRBD1 on 6 matching bases. Trimming took off 1 base at V and 2 bases at J, with 22 bases between the two ends. This CDR3 is 18 amino acids long. Germline V CDR1 and CDR2: SGHNT, YYREEE (reference sequence). CDR3 region: CASSLFPSQAKGAYEQYF. The CDR3 DNA reads as TGTGCCAGCAGCTTGTTCCCTTCGCAGGCGAAGGGGGCCTACGAGCAGTACTTC.

The rearrangement links TRBV10-3 to TRBJ2-5; D is unresolved. Per the germline V gene, CDR1 is ENHRY and CDR2 is SYGVKD. Trimming took off 3 bases at V and 4 bases at J, with 6 bases between the two ends. This CDR3 is 12 amino acids long. The CDR3 nucleotides are TGTGCCATCAGTGAAACCGGAGAGACCCAGTACTTC. It specifies CAISETGETQYF.

The rearrangement joins TRBV7-8 to TRBJ2-2; 10 nucleotides line up with TRBD1. The CDR3 sequence is 16 residues long. With V trimmed by 0 bases and J by 6 bases, 4 bases remained unmatched. The germline CDR1 and CDR2 sequences are SGHVS and FQNEAQ. CDR3 bases: TGTGCCAGCAGCTTAGCAGGGACAGGGGTACCCGGGGAGCTGTTTTTT. This codes for CASSLAGTGVPGELFF.

The chain has TRBV18 and TRBJ1-6, with D unclear. This CDR3 contains 14 residues. The germline V and J ends were trimmed by 3 bases and 10 bases, with 13 bases remaining between them. Germline loops: CDR1 KGHSH, CDR2 LQKENI. CDR3 DNA: TGTGCCAGCTCACCCGCGACAAGTAACTCACCCCTCCACTTT. This translates into CASSPATSNSPLHF.

This clone has only one observation. The chain uses TRBV9 and TRBJ1-1; no reliable D call. Germline lookup yields CDR1 SGDLS and CDR2 YYNGEE. The V end was cut by 0 bases, the J end by 4 bases, with 10 bases between. This CDR3 is built from 14 residues. CDR3 region: CASSVDTTGTEAFF. For the CDR3, the DNA is TGTGCCAGCAGCGTAGATACGACGGGCACTGAAGCTTTCTTT.

The rearrangement links TRBV25-1 to TRBJ1-6, with D possibly TRBD1 on 5 matching bases. Deletions cut 4 bases from V and 1 base from J, with 11 bases between. The CDR3 has 16 amino acids. Per germline, CDR1 MGHDK and CDR2 SYGVNS. The CDR3 sequence: CASSGSGGSYNSPLHF. In DNA form, the CDR3 reads TGTGCCAGCAGTGGTTCGGGGGGATCCTATAATTCACCCCTCCACTTT.

The genes are TRBV14 and TRBJ1-2, with no clear D. CDR1 SGHDN and CDR2 FVKESK come from the germline V gene. Trimming left V 4 bases short and J 8 bases short, with 23 bases between. The CDR3 has 16 residues. As DNA, the CDR3 is TGTGCCAGCAGCCTAAGCGGTGGTTCCTCCTTCGGAGGCTACACCTTC. This sequence encodes CASSLSGGSSFGGYTF.

The chain uses TRBV18 and TRBJ1-2, with TRBD1 identical over 7 bases. After removal of 6 bases from V and 3 bases from J, the junction contained 4 bases not matched to a gene. The CDR3 totals 13 residues. Germline V gene sequence: CDR1 KGHSH, CDR2 LQKENI. As DNA, the CDR3 is TGTGCCAGCTCGGATGGGACAGACTATGGCTACACCTTC. It translates to CASSDGTDYGYTF.

The chain carries TRBV10-3 and TRBJ1-1, with 7 bases lining up with TRBD1. The CDR3 is 12 residues long. Per germline, CDR1 ENHRY and CDR2 SYGVKD. The V segment lost 6 bases and the J segment 8 bases; nucleotides outside the gene matches: 6. For the CDR3, the DNA is TGTGCCATCAGCCCCACAGGGGACGAAGCTTTCTTT. Residues: CAISPTGDEAFF.

V usage is TRBV2 and J usage is TRBJ1-5; D gene unclear. Germline CDR1 SNHLY, CDR2 FYNNEI. V lost 0 bases and J 7 bases, leaving 13 bases between the germline ends. The CDR3 is made up of 15 amino acids. In DNA form, the CDR3 reads TGTGCCAGCAGTGAAGCCATGCGTACCCTACAGCCCCAGCATTTT. Residues: CASSEAMRTLQPQHF.

The table lists this clone with many counts. The chain has TRBV10-2 and TRBJ2-1, with D possibly being TRBD2 (5 bases). Germline V gene sequence: CDR1 WSHSY, CDR2 SAAADI. Between the trimmed V and J ends, which lost 11 bases and 2 bases, there was a span of 10 bases. This CDR3 has 12 amino acids. The CDR3 DNA follows: TGCGCCGGAGGACTCACCTACAATGAGCAGTTCTTC. It yields the protein CAGGLTYNEQFF.

This clone showed up just once. The CDR3 region has the DNA TGTGCCAGCAGTGGAGGGGGTTTTGGCACTAATTCACCCCTCCACTTT. Protein: CASSGGGFGTNSPLHF. The rearrangement links TRBV2 to TRBJ1-6; perhaps TRBD1 as D (6 bases). Germline CDR1 SNHLY, CDR2 FYNNEI. The CDR3 runs to 16 residues. Trimming left V 4 bases short and J 6 bases short, with 16 bases between.

The rearrangement links TRBV12-5 to TRBJ1-5, with no clear D. The CDR3 is 18 residues long. The germline V and J ends were trimmed by 6 bases and 0 bases, with 21 bases remaining between them. From germline, CDR1 is LGHNT and CDR2 FRNRAP. This CDR3 reads CASGPGSALPYSNQPQHF. CDR3 nucleotide sequence: TGTGCTAGTGGCCCCGGGTCGGCCCTGCCATATAGCAATCAGCCCCAGCATTTT.

The chain uses TRBV6-5 and TRBJ1-2; D might be TRBD1 (5 bases). The CDR3 covers 14 residues. The V end was cut by 6 bases, the J end by 5 bases, with 16 bases between. From germline, CDR1 is MNHEY and CDR2 SVGAGI. The DNA for the CDR3 is TGTGCCAGCAGCCTCGGACTGGGGGGATATGGCTACACCTTC. It translates to CASSLGLGGYGYTF.

The gene calls are TRBV2 and TRBJ2-7; 7 nucleotides agree with TRBD2. The V gene end was trimmed by 6 bases and the J gene end by 3 bases; junction bases not matched to a gene: 5. There are 13 residues in the CDR3. Germline CDR1 SNHLY, CDR2 FYNNEI. The DNA of the CDR3 is TGTGCCAGCAGGGGAGGGTTGGGCTACGAGCAGTACTTC. Protein sequence: CASRGGLGYEQYF.